This passage covers 15 T cell receptor beta chains from one sample sequenced in a study of shared clonotypes between healthy human individuals. Profiled with immunoSEQ multiplex PCR; TCRdb holds only in-frame clones, not every one. The sample carries over a million clones, about 80% recorded once. Sequencing input: memory CD4+ T cells from PBMCs. Indicated subset: CD45RA-negative fraction. These TCRs come from a man younger than 30 in good health. Some clones in this sample may be carry-over from other donors' samples.

The chain combines TRBV7-7 with TRBJ1-2, with TRBD1 matching 7 bases. This CDR3 comprises 19 residues. V shed 7 bases, J shed 7 bases, and the junction held 27 bases outside the gene matches. In germline, CDR1 is SSHAT, CDR2 FNYEAQ (reference sequence). This CDR3 is CASTPDLAGQARSWCGYTF. For the CDR3, the DNA is TGTGCCAGCACCCCCGATCTTGCAGGACAGGCCCGAAGCTGGTGTGGCTACACCTTC.

The rearrangement uses TRBV19 and TRBJ1-5; no firm D call. Trimming stripped 5 bases from V and 6 bases from J, with 8 bases between. This CDR3 contains 12 residues. Germline V gene sequence: CDR1 LNHDA, CDR2 SQIVND (reference sequence). DNA for the CDR3: TGTGCCAGTAGTCTTTGGGGTCAGCCCCAGCATTTT. Translating it yields CASSLWGQPQHF.

The chain combines TRBV7-7 with TRBJ1-3; D gene unclear. V lost 0 bases to trimming and J lost 4 bases, with 16 bases between them. Germline CDR1 SSHAT, CDR2 FNYEAQ (reference sequence). This CDR3 has 17 amino acids. The CDR3 spells CASSLAWRLGRGNTIYF. The CDR3 nucleotides are TGTGCCAGCAGCTTAGCCTGGCGACTAGGGAGGGGAAACACCATATATTTT.

The gene calls are TRBV28 and TRBJ1-5; 7 nucleotides align to TRBD1. Trimming at V came to 2 bases and at J to 5 bases, leaving 3 bases not matched to a gene. The CDR3 has 14 residues. Germline V gene lookup returns CDR1 MDHEN and CDR2 SYDVKM. CDR3 sequence reads: CASSLRQGDQPQHF. The CDR3 bases are TGTGCCAGCAGTTTACGACAGGGAGATCAGCCCCAGCATTTT.

This chain connects TRBV27 to TRBJ2-7; D unresolved. V lost 3 bases to trimming and J lost 3 bases, with 9 bases between them. CDR1 and CDR2 (germline): MNHEY, SMNVEV (reference sequence). This CDR3 region has 13 residues. The DNA of the CDR3 is TGTGCCAGCAGTTTTTATCCCCGCTACGAGCAGTACTTC. This gives the protein CASSFYPRYEQYF.

The chain couples TRBV7-2 to TRBJ2-5, with D possibly called TRBD1 or TRBD2 (5 bases each). The V gene lost 5 bases and the J gene lost 6 bases, with 13 bases spanning the gap. Germline CDR1 reads SGHTA; CDR2 reads FQGNSA. This CDR3 spans 13 amino acids. DNA for the CDR3: TGTGCCAGCAGCAAGACGCAGGGACAGACCCAGTACTTC. Its protein is CASSKTQGQTQYF.

The rearrangement links TRBV11-3 to TRBJ2-4, with 8 bases fitting TRBD2. V was pared by 6 bases and J by 2 bases, with 18 bases of the junction left unmatched. This CDR3 spans 19 amino acids. Germline lookup yields CDR1 SGHNT and CDR2 YENEEA. The CDR3 DNA reads TGTGCCAGCAGTCAATCTAGCGGGCCTGGAGGGGGGTCCAAAAACATTCAGTACTTC. Its translation: CASSQSSGPGGGSKNIQYF.

The CDR3 region is CASTPSSGRGSYNEQFF. In DNA, the CDR3 is TGTGCCAGCACCCCTTCTAGCGGGAGGGGTTCTTACAATGAGCAGTTCTTC. This chain connects TRBV28 to TRBJ2-1; 12 bases match TRBD2. In germline, CDR1 is MDHEN, CDR2 SYDVKM. V shed 7 bases and J 4 bases; nucleotides not matched to a gene: 11. This CDR3 is built from 17 residues.

The rearrangement uses TRBV6-1 and TRBJ2-3; possibly TRBD2 for D (5 bases). CDR3 length equals 14 residues. CDR1 and CDR2 from the germline V gene are MNHNS and SASEGT. The ends were cut back, 4 bases at V and 3 bases at J, with 11 bases in the middle. This CDR3 is CASSVSPGTDTQYF. For the CDR3, the DNA is TGTGCCAGCAGTGTCTCGCCGGGGACAGATACGCAGTATTTT.

J is TRBJ1-1 and V is TRBV5-4; D uncertain. Trimming took off 0 bases at V and 1 base at J, with 10 bases between the two ends. The CDR3 runs 15 residues. The germline gives CDR1 SGHNT, CDR2 YYREEE (reference sequence). The CDR3 bases are TGTGCCAGCAGCTTGGCTCGGGTGGGGAACACTGAAGCTTTCTTT. Protein product: CASSLARVGNTEAFF.

The rearrangement links TRBV10-3 to TRBJ1-1; 7 nucleotides match TRBD1. The CDR3 has 13 amino acids. CDR1 and CDR2 from the germline V gene are ENHRY and SYGVKD. V was clipped by 2 bases and J by 4 bases; unmatched bases: 1. CDR3 sequence: CAISEPGGTEAFF. The DNA for the CDR3 is TGTGCCATCAGTGAGCCAGGGGGCACTGAAGCTTTCTTT.

The V call is TRBV7-9, the J call TRBJ1-1, with D perhaps matching TRBD1 (5 bases). Germline V CDR1 and CDR2: SEHNR, FQNEAQ (reference sequence). V dropped 7 bases and J dropped 5 bases, with 8 bases sitting between them. The CDR3 consists of 11 residues. The CDR3 region has the DNA TGTGCCAGCACCTGGGGGACTGAAGCTTTCTTT. It translates to CASTWGTEAFF.

In its sample, this clone was seen a few times. The identical CDR3 is also encoded by other nucleotide sequences in the sample. The gene calls are TRBV28 and TRBJ1-1; TRBD1 aligns across 10 bases. Germline V lookup: CDR1 MDHEN, CDR2 SYDVKM. CDR3 length: 13 amino acids. Unmatched junction bases numbered 6, after V lost 3 bases and J lost 11 bases. The CDR3 protein is CASSLGQGFEAFF. CDR3 nucleotides: TGTGCCAGCAGTTTGGGACAGGGGTTTGAGGCTTTCTTT.

For the CDR3, the DNA is TGTGCCACCAGCGATCCTAGCGGGAGCGCAGATACGCAGTATTTT. This encodes CATSDPSGSADTQYF. The chain couples TRBV15 to TRBJ2-3; TRBD2 matches at 10 bases. The V segment lost 5 bases and the J segment 4 bases; nucleotides outside the gene matches: 6. The CDR3 runs 15 residues. Germline V gene sequence: CDR1 LNHNV, CDR2 YYDKDF (reference sequence).

This clone was detected only a few times. This may be a read error, as it is one base from a much larger clone. V and J are TRBV4-1 and TRBJ2-2; 9 bases line up with TRBD1. The CDR3 is 15 residues long. The ends lost 8 bases at V and 3 bases at J; junction bases unmatched: 7. Looked up from germline, CDR1 is MGHRA and CDR2 is YSYEKL. CDR3: CASGWGQGDTGELFF. DNA for the CDR3: TGCGCCAGCGGCTGGGGACAGGGCGACACCGGGGAGCTGTTTTTT.